This T cell receptor (beta chain) was sequenced for a study of blood T cell repertoires in COVID-19. This clone was seen a few times. The CDR3 has 12 residues. Germline V gene data show CDR1 as SQVTM and CDR2 as ANQGSEA. V was pared by 0 bases and J by 8 bases, with 7 bases between. The table came from immunoSEQ multiplex PCR; TCRdb's copy has only in-frame clones and leaves some out. In the table there are 150,000 to 200,000 clones, around 80% of which are singletons. The sequenced material came from peripheral blood. This receptor was identified in a woman in her 70s with acute or convalescent COVID-19. This sequence joins TRBV29-1 and TRBJ1-4; possible D gene TRBD1, 6 bases. CDR3 coding DNA: TGCAGCGTTGAAGATCAGGGGGAAAAACTGTTTTTT. It is translated as CSVEDQGEKLFF.